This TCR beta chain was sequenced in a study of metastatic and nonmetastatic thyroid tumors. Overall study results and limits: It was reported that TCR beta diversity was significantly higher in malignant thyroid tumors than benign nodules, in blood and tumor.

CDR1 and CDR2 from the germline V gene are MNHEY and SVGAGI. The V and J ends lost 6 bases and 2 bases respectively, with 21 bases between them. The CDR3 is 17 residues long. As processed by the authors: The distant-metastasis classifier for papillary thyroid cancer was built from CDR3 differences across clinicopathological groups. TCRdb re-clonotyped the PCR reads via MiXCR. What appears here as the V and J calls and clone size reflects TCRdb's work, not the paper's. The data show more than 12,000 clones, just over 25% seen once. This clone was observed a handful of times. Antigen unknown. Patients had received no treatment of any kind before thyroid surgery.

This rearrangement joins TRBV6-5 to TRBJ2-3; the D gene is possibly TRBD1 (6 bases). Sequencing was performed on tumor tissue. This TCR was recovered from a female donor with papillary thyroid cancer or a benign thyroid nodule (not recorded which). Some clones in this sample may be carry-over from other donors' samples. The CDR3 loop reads CASRPVQGKVDTDTQYF. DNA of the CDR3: TGTGCCAGCAGGCCCGTACAGGGTAAGGTGGACACAGATACGCAGTATTTT.